This T cell receptor (beta chain) was sequenced for a study of shared clonotypes between healthy human individuals. Terminally differentiated effector memory CD45RA+ cells were excluded from the naive CD8 cells, which were CD45RO-negative and positively selected for CCR7. Data came from immunoSEQ multiplex PCR; TCRdb stores just in-frame clones and leaves some out. The sample lists 600,000 or so clones, roughly 98% seen once, with around 0.3% in the top ten. V was pared by 1 base and J by 0 bases, with 2 bases between. The CDR3 consists of 13 residues. CDR1 and CDR2 (germline): SGHRS, YFSETQ. This receptor was identified in a man aged 30-40 years in good health. The chain employs TRBV5-1 and TRBJ2-1; no clear D gene. Sequencing was carried out using naive CD8+ T cells sorted from blood. This CDR3 is CASSLSSYNEQFF. The CDR3 DNA is TGCGCCAGCAGCTTGAGCTCCTACAATGAGCAGTTCTTC.